A single sample gave rise to the 10 T cell receptor beta chains below, sequenced in a study of T cells after yellow fever vaccination. TCRdb reprocessed the 5' RACE reads with MiXCR, giving one entry per CDR3 protein. The sample consists of about 360,000 distinct CDR3 sequences, around 6.5% of them appearing once. The specimen was PBMCs, collected 5 days after the yellow fever booster vaccination. The receptors here all came from a man aged 30 to 45 who received the YFV17D yellow fever vaccine.

This clonotype has only a few counts. The chain has TRBV20-1 and TRBJ2-1; 7 bases are a match to TRBD2. V was pared by 6 bases and J by 4 bases, with 12 bases of the junction left unmatched. The CDR3 is 15 amino acids. The germline V gene encodes CDR1 DFQATT and CDR2 SNEGSKA (reference sequence). CDR3 loop: CSAKVPGGPYNEQFF. The CDR3 nucleotides are TGCAGTGCAAAAGTACCGGGAGGCCCATACAATGAGCAGTTCTTC.

The chain couples TRBV12-3 or TRBV12-4 to TRBJ2-1; TRBD1 matches 8 bases. Trimming took 4 bases from V and 4 from J; bases not matched to a gene: 18. This CDR3 spans 19 amino acids. The CDR3, as DNA: TGTGCCAGCAGTTGGACCGGGACAGGCCGAAACGGGGATTACAATGAGCAGTTCTTC. Translated, it gives CASSWTGTGRNGDYNEQFF.

This clonotype showed up just a few times. The CDR3 DNA reads as TGTGCCACCAGCCCTCGGAGGCAGGGCTACGAGCAGTACTTC. Amino acid sequence: CATSPRRQGYEQYF. The V call is TRBV15, the J call TRBJ2-7; either TRBD1 or TRBD2 may supply D (5 bases each). CDR3 length: 14 residues. Trimming cost V 5 bases and J 3 bases, with 14 bases left between them. Germline lookup yields CDR1 LNHNV and CDR2 YYDKDF (reference sequence).

The sample holds a few counts of this clonotype. This chain links TRBV6-5 with TRBJ2-1; a possible D gene is TRBD2 (5 bases). The V gene lost 4 bases and the J gene lost 7 bases, with 14 bases spanning the gap. The CDR3 has 14 amino acids. The germline gives CDR1 MNHEY, CDR2 SVGAGI. In nucleotides, the CDR3 is TGTGCCAGCAGTTCTAGCAAGGTCGGGAATGAGCAGTTCTTC. This sequence encodes CASSSSKVGNEQFF.

This clonotype was picked up many times. The J gene is TRBJ2-1, the V gene TRBV5-1, with D perhaps TRBD2 (6 bases). Germline values: CDR1 SGHRS, CDR2 YFSETQ. The CDR3 is made up of 17 amino acids. V was clipped by 0 bases and J by 0 bases, with 13 bases between them. The CDR3 nucleotides are TGCGCCAGCAGCTTGGTAGGAGCGGGTAGCTCCTACAATGAGCAGTTCTTC. It translates to CASSLVGAGSSYNEQFF. Together with reference TRBV5-1 and TRBJ2-1, the CDR3 gives the full variable domain: KAGVTQTPRYLIKTRGQQVTLSCSPISGHRSVSWYQQTPGQGLQFLFEYFSETQRNKGNFPGRFSGRQFSNSRSEMNVSTLELGDSALYLCASSLVGAGSSYNEQFFGPGTRLTVL.

This clonotype was detected a few times. CDR3 nucleotide sequence: TGCAGTGCTAGAAGAGGACAGGGGGGAACTGAAGCTTTCTTT. It encodes CSARRGQGGTEAFF. The chain is built from TRBV20-1 and TRBJ1-1, with 10 bases matching TRBD1. The germline V gene has CDR1 DFQATT and CDR2 SNEGSKA (reference sequence). The CDR3 length is 14 residues. Losses at the gene ends were 2 bases for V and 5 bases for J; bases not matched to a gene: 5.

This clonotype appeared a few times. The chain employs TRBV20-1 and TRBJ2-7, with D tentatively TRBD1 (5 bases). This CDR3 is built from 13 residues. Trimming left V 8 bases short and J 5 bases short, with 19 bases between. CDR1 and CDR2 from the germline V gene are DFQATT and SNEGSKA (reference sequence). The CDR3 bases are TGCAGTTCCCAAACAGGCGCAACTAACGAGCAGTACTTC. Translated, it gives CSSQTGATNEQYF.

The V call is TRBV7-3, the J call TRBJ2-3; either TRBD1 or TRBD2 may supply D (5 bases each). The germline gives CDR1 SGHTA, CDR2 FQGTGA. V was shortened by 5 bases and J by 5 bases, with 17 bases between the two germline ends. CDR3 length equals 15 residues. CDR3 in amino acids: CASSTKTGRLDTQYF. The CDR3 DNA is TGTGCCAGCAGCACAAAAACGGGACGGCTAGATACGCAGTATTTT.

The chain has TRBV27 and TRBJ1-5; D unresolved. Germline-derived CDR1 and CDR2 are MNHEY and SMNVEV (reference sequence). The CDR3 contains 14 residues. Trimming took 0 bases from V and 8 from J, leaving 11 bases between them. DNA for the CDR3: TGTGCCAGCAGTTTATCGGCGGTGGTGGAGCCCCAGCATTTT. Protein: CASSLSAVVEPQHF.

The genes are TRBV5-1 and TRBJ1-5; 7 positions match TRBD1. Germline V gene lookup returns CDR1 SGHRS and CDR2 YFSETQ. V shed 4 bases and J 4 bases; nucleotides not matched to a gene: 8. The CDR3 has 15 amino acids. The CDR3 nucleotides read TGCGCCAGCAGCCAAACAGGGGCCCGGAATCAGCCCCAGCATTTT. Translating it yields CASSQTGARNQPQHF.